This TCR beta chain originates from a study of T-cell memory formation after mild COVID-19. Study in general: Among the donors, TCR clusters were largely specific to each donor.

Findings and limits, study-wide: Day 15 to 85 contractors were CD4/CD8 balanced; later expanders leaned CD4+. Prior to infection, memory already included some responding clones, suggesting cross-reactive memory joined.

This clonotype was found a few times. The antigen is unknown. The germline V gene encodes CDR1 SGDLS and CDR2 YYNGEE. CDR3 length: 16 residues. V lost 2 bases and J lost 1; bases outside the gene matches: 5. TCRdb used MiXCR to reprocess the 5' RACE reads, holding one entry per CDR3 protein. The sample lists about 270,000 distinct CDR3 sequences; around 15% were seen once. J is TRBJ2-3 and V is TRBV9; TRBD1 matches at 9 bases. Specimen: PBMCs or a T cell subset sorted from them (not recorded which). The sequence derives from a man aged 18 to 30 who had mild COVID-19 (a few samples of this study predate the infection). Cell type and time point are not known. The CDR3 reads CASSVTGGYGTDTQYF. DNA of the CDR3: TGTGCCAGCAGCGTCACAGGGGGCTACGGCACAGATACGCAGTATTTT.